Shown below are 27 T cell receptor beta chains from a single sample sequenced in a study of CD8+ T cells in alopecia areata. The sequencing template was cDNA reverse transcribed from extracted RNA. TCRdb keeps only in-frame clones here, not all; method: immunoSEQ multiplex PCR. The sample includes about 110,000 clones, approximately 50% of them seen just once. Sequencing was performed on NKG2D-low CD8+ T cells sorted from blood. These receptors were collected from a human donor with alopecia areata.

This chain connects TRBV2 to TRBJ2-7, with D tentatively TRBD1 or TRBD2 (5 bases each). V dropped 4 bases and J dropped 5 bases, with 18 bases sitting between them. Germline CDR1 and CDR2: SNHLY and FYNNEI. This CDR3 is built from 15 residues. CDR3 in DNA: TGTGCCAGCAGTGTCGACTCCGGGACCAATAACGAGCAGTACTTC. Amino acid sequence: CASSVDSGTNNEQYF.

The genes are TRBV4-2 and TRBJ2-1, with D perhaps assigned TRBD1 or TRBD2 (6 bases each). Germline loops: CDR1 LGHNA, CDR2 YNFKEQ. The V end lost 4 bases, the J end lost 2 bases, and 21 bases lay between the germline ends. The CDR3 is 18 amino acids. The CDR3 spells CASSPYEVGGPTYNEQFF. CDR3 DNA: TGTGCCAGCAGCCCCTACGAGGTAGGGGGGCCAACCTACAATGAGCAGTTCTTC.

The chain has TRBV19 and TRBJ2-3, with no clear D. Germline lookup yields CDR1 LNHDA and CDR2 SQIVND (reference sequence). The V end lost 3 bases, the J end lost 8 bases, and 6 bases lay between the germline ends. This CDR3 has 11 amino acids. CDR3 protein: CASSMGGTQYF. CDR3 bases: TGTGCCAGTAGTATGGGCGGTACGCAGTATTTT.

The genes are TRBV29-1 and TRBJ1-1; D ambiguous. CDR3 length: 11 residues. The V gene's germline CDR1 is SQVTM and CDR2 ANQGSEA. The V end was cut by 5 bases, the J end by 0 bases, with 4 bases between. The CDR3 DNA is TGCAGCGTTTGGGTGAACACTGAAGCTTTCTTT. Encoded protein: CSVWVNTEAFF. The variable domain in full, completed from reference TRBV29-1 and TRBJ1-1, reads SAVISQKPSRDICQRGTSLTIQCQVDSQVTMMFWYRQQPGQSLTLIATANQGSEATYESGFVIDKFPISRPNLTFSTLTVSNMSPEDSSIYLCSVWVNTEAFFGQGTRLTVV.

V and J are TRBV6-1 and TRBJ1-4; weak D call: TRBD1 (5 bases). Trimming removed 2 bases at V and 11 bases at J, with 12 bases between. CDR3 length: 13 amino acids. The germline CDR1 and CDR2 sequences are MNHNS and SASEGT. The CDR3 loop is CASSELRGRKLFF. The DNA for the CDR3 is TGTGCCAGCAGTGAATTGAGGGGACGGAAACTGTTTTTT.

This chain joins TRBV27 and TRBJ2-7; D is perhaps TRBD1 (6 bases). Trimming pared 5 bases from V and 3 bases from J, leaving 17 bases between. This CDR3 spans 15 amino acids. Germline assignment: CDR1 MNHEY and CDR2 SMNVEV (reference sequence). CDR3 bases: TGTGCCAGCAGTCGTCCCACAGGGTTCGGCTACGAGCAGTACTTC. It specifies CASSRPTGFGYEQYF.

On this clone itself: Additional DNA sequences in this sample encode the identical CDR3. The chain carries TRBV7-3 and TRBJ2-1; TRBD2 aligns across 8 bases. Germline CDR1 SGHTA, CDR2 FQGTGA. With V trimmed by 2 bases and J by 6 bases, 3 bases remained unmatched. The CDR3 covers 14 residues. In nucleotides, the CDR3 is TGTGCCAGCAGCTTAGGACTAGCTGGCAATGAGCAGTTCTTC. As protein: CASSLGLAGNEQFF.

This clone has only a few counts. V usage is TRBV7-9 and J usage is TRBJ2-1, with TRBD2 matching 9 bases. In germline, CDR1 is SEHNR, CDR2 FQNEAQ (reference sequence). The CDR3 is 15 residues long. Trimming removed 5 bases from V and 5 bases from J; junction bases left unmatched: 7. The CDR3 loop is CASSRTSEINNEQFF. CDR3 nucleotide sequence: TGTGCCAGCAGCCGGACTAGCGAGATCAACAATGAGCAGTTCTTC.

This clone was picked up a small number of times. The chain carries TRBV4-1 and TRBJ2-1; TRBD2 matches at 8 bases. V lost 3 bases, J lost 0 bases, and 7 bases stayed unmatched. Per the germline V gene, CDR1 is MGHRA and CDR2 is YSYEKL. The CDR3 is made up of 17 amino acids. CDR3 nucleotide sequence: TGCGCCAGCAGCCACGATGAAACTAGCGGCTCCTACAATGAGCAGTTCTTC. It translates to CASSHDETSGSYNEQFF.

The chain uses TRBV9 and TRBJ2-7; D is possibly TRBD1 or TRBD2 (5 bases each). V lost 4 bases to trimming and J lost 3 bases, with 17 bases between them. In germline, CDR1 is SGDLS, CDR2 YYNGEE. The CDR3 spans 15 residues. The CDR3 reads CASSPRDAAGYEQYF. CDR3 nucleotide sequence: TGTGCCAGCAGCCCGAGGGACGCGGCGGGCTACGAGCAGTACTTC.

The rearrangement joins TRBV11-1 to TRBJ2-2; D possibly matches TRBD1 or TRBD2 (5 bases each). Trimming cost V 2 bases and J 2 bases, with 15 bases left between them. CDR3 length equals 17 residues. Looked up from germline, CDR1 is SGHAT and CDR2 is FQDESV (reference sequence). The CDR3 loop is CASSLSGHLFNTGELFF. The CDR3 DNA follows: TGTGCCAGCAGCTTATCGGGGCACCTATTTAACACCGGGGAGCTGTTTTTT.

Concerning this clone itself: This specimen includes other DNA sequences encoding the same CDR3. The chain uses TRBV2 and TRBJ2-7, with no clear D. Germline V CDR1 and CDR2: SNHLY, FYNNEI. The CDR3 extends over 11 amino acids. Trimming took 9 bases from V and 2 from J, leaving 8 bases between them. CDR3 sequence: CASRDTYEQYF. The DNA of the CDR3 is TGTGCCAGTAGGGATACCTACGAGCAGTACTTC.

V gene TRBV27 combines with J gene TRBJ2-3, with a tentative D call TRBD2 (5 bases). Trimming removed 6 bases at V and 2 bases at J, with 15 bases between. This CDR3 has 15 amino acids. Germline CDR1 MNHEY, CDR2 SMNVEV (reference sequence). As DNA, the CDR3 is TGTGCCAGCAGGTTTATGGCGGGCTCCACAGATACGCAGTATTTT. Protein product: CASRFMAGSTDTQYF.

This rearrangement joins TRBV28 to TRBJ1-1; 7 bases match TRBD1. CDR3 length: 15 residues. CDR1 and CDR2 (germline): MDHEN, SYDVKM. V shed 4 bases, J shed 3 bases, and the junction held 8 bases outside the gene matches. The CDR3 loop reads CASSSPDRVDTEAFF. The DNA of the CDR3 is TGTGCCAGCAGTTCTCCCGACAGGGTTGACACTGAAGCTTTCTTT.

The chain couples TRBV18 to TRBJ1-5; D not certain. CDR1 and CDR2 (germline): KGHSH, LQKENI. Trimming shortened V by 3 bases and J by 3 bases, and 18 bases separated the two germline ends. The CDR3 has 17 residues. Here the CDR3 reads CASSPIGFDGINQPQHF. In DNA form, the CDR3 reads TGTGCCAGCTCACCTATTGGTTTCGACGGAATCAATCAGCCCCAGCATTTT.

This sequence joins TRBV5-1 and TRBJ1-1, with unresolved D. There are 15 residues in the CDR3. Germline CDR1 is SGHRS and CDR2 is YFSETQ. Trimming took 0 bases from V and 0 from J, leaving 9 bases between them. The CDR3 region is CASSLEGPMNTEAFF. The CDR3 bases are TGCGCCAGCAGCTTGGAAGGGCCAATGAACACTGAAGCTTTCTTT.

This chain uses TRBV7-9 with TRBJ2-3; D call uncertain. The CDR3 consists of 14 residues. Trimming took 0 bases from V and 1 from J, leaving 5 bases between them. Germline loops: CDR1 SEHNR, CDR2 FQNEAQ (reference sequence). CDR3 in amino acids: CASSLAYGTDTQYF. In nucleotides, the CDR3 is TGTGCCAGCAGCTTAGCGTACGGCACAGATACGCAGTATTTT.

CDR3 region: CASSWGGQKLAKNIQYF. CDR3 sequence (DNA): TGTGCCAGCAGCTGGGGAGGACAGAAGTTAGCCAAAAACATTCAGTACTTC. J is TRBJ2-4 and V is TRBV5-6; perhaps D is TRBD1 or TRBD2 (6 bases each). Germline V gives CDR1 SGHDT, CDR2 YYEEEE. Trimming pared 3 bases from V and 0 bases from J, leaving 16 bases between. CDR3 size: 17 residues.

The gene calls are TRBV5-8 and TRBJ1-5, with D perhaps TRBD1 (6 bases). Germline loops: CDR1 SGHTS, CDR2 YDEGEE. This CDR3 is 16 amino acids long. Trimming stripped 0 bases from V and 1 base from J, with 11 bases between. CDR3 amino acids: CASSLEGGASNQPQHF. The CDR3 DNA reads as TGTGCCAGCAGCTTGGAGGGGGGAGCGAGCAATCAGCCCCAGCATTTT.

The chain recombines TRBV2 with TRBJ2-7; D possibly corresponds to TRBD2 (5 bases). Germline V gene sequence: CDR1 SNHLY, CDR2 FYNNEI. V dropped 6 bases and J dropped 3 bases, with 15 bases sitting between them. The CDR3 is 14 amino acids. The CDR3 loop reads CASRPTGSVYEQYF. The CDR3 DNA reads TGTGCCAGCAGGCCCACGGGGTCCGTCTACGAGCAGTACTTC.

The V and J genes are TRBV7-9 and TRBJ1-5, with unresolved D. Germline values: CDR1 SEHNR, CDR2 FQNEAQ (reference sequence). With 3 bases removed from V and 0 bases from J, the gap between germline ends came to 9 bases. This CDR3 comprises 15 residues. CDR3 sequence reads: CASSFGRDSNQPQHF. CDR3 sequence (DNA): TGTGCCAGCAGCTTTGGCAGAGATAGCAATCAGCCCCAGCATTTT.

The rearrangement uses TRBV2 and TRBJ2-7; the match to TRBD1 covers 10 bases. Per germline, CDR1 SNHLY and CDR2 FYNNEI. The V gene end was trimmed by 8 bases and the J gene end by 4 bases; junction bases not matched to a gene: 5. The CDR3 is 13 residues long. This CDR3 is CASGGTGVYEQYF. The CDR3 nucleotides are TGTGCCAGCGGCGGGACAGGGGTTTACGAGCAGTACTTC.

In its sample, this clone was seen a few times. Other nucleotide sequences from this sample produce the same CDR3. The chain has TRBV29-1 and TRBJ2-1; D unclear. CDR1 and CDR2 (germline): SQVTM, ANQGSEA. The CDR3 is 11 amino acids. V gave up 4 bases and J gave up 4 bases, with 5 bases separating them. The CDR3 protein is CSVAEYNEQFF. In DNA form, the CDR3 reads TGCAGCGTTGCAGAGTACAATGAGCAGTTCTTC.

CDR3 sequence: CASSYGARNTEAFF. CDR3 coding DNA: TGTGCCAGCAGTTACGGGGCCCGGAACACTGAAGCTTTCTTT. V usage is TRBV6-5 and J usage is TRBJ1-1; weak D call: TRBD1 (5 bases). Trimming removed 2 bases from V and 1 base from J, with 8 bases in between. The CDR3 spans 14 residues. CDR1 and CDR2 from the germline V gene are MNHEY and SVGAGI.

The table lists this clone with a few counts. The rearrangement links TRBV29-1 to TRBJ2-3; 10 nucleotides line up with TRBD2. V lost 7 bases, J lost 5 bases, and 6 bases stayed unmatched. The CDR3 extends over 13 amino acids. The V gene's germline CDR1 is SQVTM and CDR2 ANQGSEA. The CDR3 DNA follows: TGCAGCGAAATAGCGGGAGGTGAAGATACGCAGTATTTT. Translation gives CSEIAGGEDTQYF.

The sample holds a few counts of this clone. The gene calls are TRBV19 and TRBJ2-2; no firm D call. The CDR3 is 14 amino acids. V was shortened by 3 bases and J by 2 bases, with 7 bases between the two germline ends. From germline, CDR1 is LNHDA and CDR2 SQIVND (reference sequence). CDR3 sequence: CASSILGNTGELFF. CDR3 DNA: TGTGCCAGTAGTATTTTGGGCAACACCGGGGAGCTGTTTTTT.

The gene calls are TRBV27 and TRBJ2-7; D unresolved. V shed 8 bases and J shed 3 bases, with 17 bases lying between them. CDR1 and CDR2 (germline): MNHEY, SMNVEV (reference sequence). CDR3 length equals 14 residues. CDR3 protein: CASSSEAPGYEQYF. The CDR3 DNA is TGTGCCAGCTCCTCGGAAGCCCCAGGCTACGAGCAGTACTTC.